Presented here are 18 T cell receptor beta chains from one specimen sequenced in a study of CD8+CD57+ T cells in acquired aplastic anemia. Genomic DNA provided the template from which TCR beta VDJ and CDR3 profiles were obtained. TCRdb re-analysed the reads in MiXCR, keeping a single row per CDR3 protein. The top ten clones hold 15% to 20% of a sample with around 200,000 distinct CDR3 sequences, less than 70% of them seen once. Sequences were obtained from sorted CD4+, CD8+, or CD8+CD57+ T cells (not recorded which) from PBMCs. The origin of the receptors is a human donor in good health, serving as a control.

This clonotype was recorded many times. The genes are TRBV5-1 and TRBJ1-1; possible D gene TRBD1, 6 bases. CDR1 is SGHRS, CDR2 YFSETQ, per germline. The CDR3 is 15 residues long. V lost 4 bases, J lost 4 bases, and 17 bases lay in between. DNA for the CDR3: TGCGCCAGCAGCCGGGGGGGGGGCGCGGGCACTGAAGCTTTCTTT. Amino acid sequence: CASSRGGGAGTEAFF.

The chain joins TRBV19 to TRBJ2-7; D is uncertain. The CDR3 covers 14 residues. The germline gives CDR1 LNHDA, CDR2 SQIVND (reference sequence). Between the trimmed V and J ends, which lost 2 bases and 3 bases, there was a span of 11 bases. The CDR3 sequence is CASSIREQNYEQYF. In DNA, the CDR3 is TGTGCCAGTAGTATACGTGAACAGAACTACGAGCAGTACTTC.

This chain joins TRBV10-3 and TRBJ2-7, with D possibly being TRBD1 (6 bases). This CDR3 comprises 14 residues. Looked up from germline, CDR1 is ENHRY and CDR2 is SYGVKD. Trimming removed 4 bases at V and 3 bases at J, with 13 bases between. The CDR3: CAISAIGQSYEQYF. CDR3 nucleotide sequence: TGTGCCATCAGTGCGATCGGACAGAGCTACGAGCAGTACTTC.

This chain joins TRBV6-5 and TRBJ1-6; TRBD1 is a possible D gene (5 bases). Trimming left V 0 bases short and J 6 bases short, with 12 bases between. This CDR3 is 16 amino acids long. Per the germline V gene, CDR1 is MNHEY and CDR2 is SVGAGI. The CDR3 nucleotides read TGTGCCAGCAGTTACTCGAGGGCAGGGAGTAATTCACCCCTCCACTTT. Amino acids: CASSYSRAGSNSPLHF.

This chain joins TRBV9 and TRBJ2-6, with D unclear. Germline loops: CDR1 SGDLS, CDR2 YYNGEE. V lost 2 bases and J 1 base, leaving 1 base between the germline ends. The CDR3 contains 13 residues. CDR3 DNA sequence: TGTGCCAGCAGCGTTTCTGGGGCCAACGTCCTGACTTTC. Protein: CASSVSGANVLTF.

This rearrangement joins TRBV19 to TRBJ1-5; a weak D match, TRBD1 (6 bases). V was pared by 9 bases and J by 2 bases, with 8 bases between. CDR1 and CDR2 (germline): LNHDA, SQIVND (reference sequence). CDR3 length equals 12 residues. The CDR3 DNA follows: TGTGCCAGCGCAGGGGGCAATCAGCCCCAGCATTTT. Translation gives CASAGGNQPQHF.

The chain couples TRBV20-1 to TRBJ2-5, with D unresolved. Trimming pared 3 bases from V and 1 base from J, leaving 6 bases between. The CDR3 has 12 amino acids. The germline CDR1 and CDR2 sequences are DFQATT and SNEGSKA (reference sequence). CDR3 DNA sequence: TGCAGTGCTAGGCCGATCCAAGAGACCCAGTACTTC. Its protein product is CSARPIQETQYF.

This chain links TRBV11-3 with TRBJ2-1; D is unclear. The CDR3 runs 13 residues. V was trimmed by 3 bases and J by 6 bases, leaving 9 bases between them. Germline V gene data show CDR1 as SGHNT and CDR2 as YENEEA. The CDR3 reads CASSLSGFNEQFF. As DNA, the CDR3 is TGTGCCAGCAGCTTGTCTGGATTCAATGAGCAGTTCTTC.

The rearrangement joins TRBV7-6 to TRBJ2-7; 7 nucleotides match TRBD2. With 3 bases clipped from V and 6 bases from J, the junction kept 8 bases outside the gene matches. Germline V gene lookup returns CDR1 SGHVS and CDR2 FNYEAQ. The CDR3 contains 14 residues. Here the CDR3 DNA reads TGTGCCAGCAGCTTCGAGCGGGGTATTGGCGAGCAGTACTTC. This translates into CASSFERGIGEQYF. Filled out from reference TRBV7-6 and TRBJ2-7, the complete variable domain reads GAGVSQSPRYKVTKRGQDVALRCDPISGHVSLYWYRQALGQGPEFLTYFNYEAQQDKSGLPNDRFSAERPEGSISTLTIQRTEQRDSAMYRCASSFERGIGEQYFGPGTRLTVT.

The J gene is TRBJ1-1, the V gene TRBV29-1; the D is unclear. Looked up from germline, CDR1 is SQVTM and CDR2 is ANQGSEA. The CDR3 totals 12 residues. Trimming removed 3 bases from V and 5 bases from J, with 10 bases in between. The CDR3 region is CSVEWGSTEAFF. The CDR3, as DNA: TGCAGCGTTGAGTGGGGTTCAACTGAAGCTTTCTTT.

This clonotype was counted many times. This chain uses TRBV24-1 with TRBJ2-2; tentatively, D is TRBD2 (6 bases). CDR1 and CDR2 (germline): KGHDR, SFDVKD. V was cut by 1 base and J by 1 base, with 15 bases left in between. CDR3 length equals 18 residues. The CDR3 region is CATSDLGGASENTGELFF. The CDR3 nucleotides are TGTGCCACCAGTGATTTAGGCGGGGCTAGCGAGAACACCGGGGAGCTGTTTTTT.

This chain links TRBV29-1 with TRBJ2-5; TRBD2 might be the D (6 bases). V shed 3 bases and J shed 5 bases, with 16 bases lying between them. CDR3 size: 14 residues. Germline V lookup: CDR1 SQVTM, CDR2 ANQGSEA. The CDR3 region is CSVEAGLAKETQYF. DNA for the CDR3: TGCAGCGTTGAGGCAGGGCTAGCGAAGGAGACCCAGTACTTC.

The V gene is TRBV20-1, the J gene TRBJ2-7; tentatively, D is TRBD1 (5 bases). The CDR3 runs to 12 residues. V was pared by 6 bases and J by 6 bases, with 15 bases between. Germline V gives CDR1 DFQATT, CDR2 SNEGSKA (reference sequence). CDR3 sequence: CSAARGRAEQYF. DNA for the CDR3: TGCAGTGCAGCAAGGGGTAGGGCCGAGCAGTACTTC.

This clonotype was seen at least ten times. The chain joins TRBV5-1 to TRBJ1-3, with TRBD1 identical over 11 bases. The V segment lost 1 base and the J segment 4 bases; nucleotides outside the gene matches: 16. The CDR3 is 20 residues long. Per germline, CDR1 SGHRS and CDR2 YFSETQ. The CDR3 reads CASSLRGGIGQGAGGNTIYF. The CDR3 DNA is TGCGCCAGCAGCTTGAGAGGGGGTATTGGACAGGGGGCAGGAGGAAACACCATATATTTT.

This rearrangement joins TRBV19 to TRBJ1-6, with 8 bases lining up with TRBD1. Germline CDR1 is LNHDA and CDR2 is SQIVND (reference sequence). The junction had 8 bases not matched to a gene; V was cut back by 4 bases and J by 9 bases. The CDR3 is made up of 15 amino acids. The CDR3 reads CASSTSGGAGSPLHF. The CDR3 coding sequence is TGTGCCAGTAGTACCTCAGGGGGCGCGGGTTCACCCCTCCACTTT.

The chain combines TRBV19 with TRBJ1-2; TRBD1 aligns across 12 bases. V was clipped by 6 bases and J by 2 bases; unmatched bases: 16. The CDR3 runs 19 residues. The germline V gene encodes CDR1 LNHDA and CDR2 SQIVND (reference sequence). Here the CDR3 reads CASRGQGAFRLIRNYGYTF. DNA for the CDR3: TGTGCCAGTAGGGGACAGGGGGCATTCCGCCTTATACGGAACTATGGCTACACCTTC.

The genes are TRBV24-1 and TRBJ2-7; D tentatively fits TRBD1 or TRBD2 (5 bases each). V dropped 9 bases and J dropped 3 bases, with 8 bases sitting between them. Germline CDR1 reads KGHDR; CDR2 reads SFDVKD. The CDR3 is made up of 11 amino acids. This CDR3 reads CATGTVYEQYF. DNA of the CDR3: TGTGCCACCGGGACGGTCTACGAGCAGTACTTC.

This clonotype was seen many times. The chain has TRBV10-2 and TRBJ2-2; D remains unclear. Germline V lookup: CDR1 WSHSY, CDR2 SAAADI. Trimming removed 5 bases from V and 1 base from J, with 5 bases in between. The CDR3 runs 13 residues. CDR3 sequence (DNA): TGCGCCAGCAGTTTATTGAACACCGGGGAGCTGTTTTTT. Translation gives CASSLLNTGELFF.